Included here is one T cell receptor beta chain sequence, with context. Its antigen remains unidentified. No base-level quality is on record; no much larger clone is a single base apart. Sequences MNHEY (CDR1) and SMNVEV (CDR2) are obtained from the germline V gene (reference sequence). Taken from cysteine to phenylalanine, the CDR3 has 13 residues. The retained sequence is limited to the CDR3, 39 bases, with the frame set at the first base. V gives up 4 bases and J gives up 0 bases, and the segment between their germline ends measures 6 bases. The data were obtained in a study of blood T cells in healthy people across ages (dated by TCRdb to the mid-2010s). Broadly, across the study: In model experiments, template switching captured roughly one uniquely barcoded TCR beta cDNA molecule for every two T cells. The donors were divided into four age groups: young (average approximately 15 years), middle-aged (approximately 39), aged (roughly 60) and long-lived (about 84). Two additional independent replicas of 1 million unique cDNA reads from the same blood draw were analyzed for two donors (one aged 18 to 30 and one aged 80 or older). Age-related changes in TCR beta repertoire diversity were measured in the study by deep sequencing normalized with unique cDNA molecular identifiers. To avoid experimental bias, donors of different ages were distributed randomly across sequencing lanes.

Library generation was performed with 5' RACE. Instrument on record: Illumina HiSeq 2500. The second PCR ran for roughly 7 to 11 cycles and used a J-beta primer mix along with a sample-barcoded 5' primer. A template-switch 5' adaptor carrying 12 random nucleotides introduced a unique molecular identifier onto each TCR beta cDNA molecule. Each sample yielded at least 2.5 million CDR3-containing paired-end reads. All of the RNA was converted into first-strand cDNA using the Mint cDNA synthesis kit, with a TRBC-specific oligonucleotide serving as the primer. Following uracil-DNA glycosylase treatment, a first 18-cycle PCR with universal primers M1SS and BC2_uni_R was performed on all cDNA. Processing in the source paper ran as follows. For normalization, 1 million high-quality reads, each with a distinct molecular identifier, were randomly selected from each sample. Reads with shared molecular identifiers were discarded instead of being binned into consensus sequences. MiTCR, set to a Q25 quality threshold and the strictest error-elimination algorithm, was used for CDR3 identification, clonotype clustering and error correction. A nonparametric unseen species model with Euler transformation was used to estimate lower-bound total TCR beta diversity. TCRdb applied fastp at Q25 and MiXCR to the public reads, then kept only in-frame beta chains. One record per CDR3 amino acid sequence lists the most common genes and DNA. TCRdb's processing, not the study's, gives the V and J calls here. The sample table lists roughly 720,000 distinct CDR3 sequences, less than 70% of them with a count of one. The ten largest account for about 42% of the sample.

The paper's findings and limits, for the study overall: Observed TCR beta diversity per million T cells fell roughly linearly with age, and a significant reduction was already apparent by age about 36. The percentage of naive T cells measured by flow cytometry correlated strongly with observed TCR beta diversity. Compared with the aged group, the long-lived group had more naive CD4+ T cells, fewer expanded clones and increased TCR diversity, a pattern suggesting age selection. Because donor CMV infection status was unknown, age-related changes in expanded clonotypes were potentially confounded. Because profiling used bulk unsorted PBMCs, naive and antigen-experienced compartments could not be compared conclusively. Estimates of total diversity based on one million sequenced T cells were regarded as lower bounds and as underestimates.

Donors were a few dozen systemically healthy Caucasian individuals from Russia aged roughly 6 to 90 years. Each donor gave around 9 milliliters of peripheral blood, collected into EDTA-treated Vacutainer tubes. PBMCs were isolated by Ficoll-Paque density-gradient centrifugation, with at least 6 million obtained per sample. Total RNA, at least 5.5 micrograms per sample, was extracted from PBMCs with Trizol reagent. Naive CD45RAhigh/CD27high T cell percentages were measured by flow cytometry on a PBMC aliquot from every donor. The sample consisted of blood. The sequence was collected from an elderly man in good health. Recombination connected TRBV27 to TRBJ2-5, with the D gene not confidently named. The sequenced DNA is TGTGCCAGCAGTTCAATGAACCAAGAGACCCAGTACTTC. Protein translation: CASSSMNQETQYF.